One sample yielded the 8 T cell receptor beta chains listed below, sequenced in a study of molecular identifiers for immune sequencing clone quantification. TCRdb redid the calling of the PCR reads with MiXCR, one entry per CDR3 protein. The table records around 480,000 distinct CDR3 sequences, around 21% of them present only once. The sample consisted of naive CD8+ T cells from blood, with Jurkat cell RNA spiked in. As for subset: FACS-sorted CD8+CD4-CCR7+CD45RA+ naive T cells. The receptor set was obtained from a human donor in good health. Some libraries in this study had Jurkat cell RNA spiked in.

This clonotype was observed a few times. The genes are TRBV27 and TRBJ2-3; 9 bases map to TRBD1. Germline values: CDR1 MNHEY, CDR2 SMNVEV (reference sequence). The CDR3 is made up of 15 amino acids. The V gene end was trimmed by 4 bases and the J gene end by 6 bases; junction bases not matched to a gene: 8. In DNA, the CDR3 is TGTGCCAGCAGTTCAAACGACAGGGGGTCTGATACGCAGTATTTT. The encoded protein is CASSSNDRGSDTQYF.

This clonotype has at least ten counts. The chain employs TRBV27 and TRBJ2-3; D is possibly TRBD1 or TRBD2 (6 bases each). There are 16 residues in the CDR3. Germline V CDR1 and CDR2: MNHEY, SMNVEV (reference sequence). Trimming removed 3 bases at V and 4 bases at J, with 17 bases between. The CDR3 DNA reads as TGTGCCAGCAGTTTGATCGGGAGCAGGGGAGCAGATACGCAGTATTTT. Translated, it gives CASSLIGSRGADTQYF.

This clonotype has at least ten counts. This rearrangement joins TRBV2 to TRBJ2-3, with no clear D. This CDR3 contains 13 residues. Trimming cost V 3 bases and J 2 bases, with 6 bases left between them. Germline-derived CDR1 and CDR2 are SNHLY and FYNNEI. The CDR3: CASSDGNTDTQYF. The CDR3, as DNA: TGTGCCAGCAGTGATGGTAACACAGATACGCAGTATTTT.

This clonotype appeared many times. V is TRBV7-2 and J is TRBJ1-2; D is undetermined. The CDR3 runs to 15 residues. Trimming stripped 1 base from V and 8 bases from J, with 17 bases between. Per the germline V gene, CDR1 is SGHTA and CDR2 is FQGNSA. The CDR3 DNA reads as TGTGCCAGCAGCTTAGGACCTTTAGGAGCTGAAGGCTACACCTTC. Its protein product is CASSLGPLGAEGYTF.

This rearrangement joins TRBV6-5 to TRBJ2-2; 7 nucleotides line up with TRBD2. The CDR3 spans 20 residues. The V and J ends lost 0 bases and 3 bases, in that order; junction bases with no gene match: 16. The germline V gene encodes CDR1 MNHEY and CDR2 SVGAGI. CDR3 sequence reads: CASSYSPTISFRGDTGELFF. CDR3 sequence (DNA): TGTGCCAGCAGTTACTCCCCCACCATTTCTTTTCGGGGGGACACCGGGGAGCTGTTTTTT.

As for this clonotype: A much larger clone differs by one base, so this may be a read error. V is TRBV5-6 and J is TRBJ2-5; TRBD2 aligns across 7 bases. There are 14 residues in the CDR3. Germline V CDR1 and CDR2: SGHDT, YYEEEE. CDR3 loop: CASSLWEGREIQYF. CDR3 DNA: TGTGCCAGCAGCTTGTGGGAGGGTCGTGAGATCCAGTACTTC.

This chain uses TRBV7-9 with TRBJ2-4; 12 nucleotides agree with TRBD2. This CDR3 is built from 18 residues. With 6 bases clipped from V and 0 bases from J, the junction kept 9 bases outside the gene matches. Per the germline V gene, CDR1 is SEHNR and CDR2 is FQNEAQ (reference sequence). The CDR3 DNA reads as TGTGCCAGCAGACCCCTAGCGGGAGGGCCAGTAGCCAAAAACATTCAGTACTTC. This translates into CASRPLAGGPVAKNIQYF. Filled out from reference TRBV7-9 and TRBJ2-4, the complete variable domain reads DTGVSQNPRHKITKRGQNVTFRCDPISEHNRLYWYRQTLGQGPEFLTYFQNEAQLEKSRLLSDRFSAERPKGSFSTLEIQRTEQGDSAMYLCASRPLAGGPVAKNIQYFGAGTRLSVL.

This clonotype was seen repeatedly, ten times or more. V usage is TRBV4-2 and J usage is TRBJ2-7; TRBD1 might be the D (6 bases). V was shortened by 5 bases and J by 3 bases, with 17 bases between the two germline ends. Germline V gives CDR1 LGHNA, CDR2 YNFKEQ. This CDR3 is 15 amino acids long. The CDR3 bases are TGTGCCAGCAGCGCAACGGAGACAGGCAACTACGAGCAGTACTTC. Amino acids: CASSATETGNYEQYF.